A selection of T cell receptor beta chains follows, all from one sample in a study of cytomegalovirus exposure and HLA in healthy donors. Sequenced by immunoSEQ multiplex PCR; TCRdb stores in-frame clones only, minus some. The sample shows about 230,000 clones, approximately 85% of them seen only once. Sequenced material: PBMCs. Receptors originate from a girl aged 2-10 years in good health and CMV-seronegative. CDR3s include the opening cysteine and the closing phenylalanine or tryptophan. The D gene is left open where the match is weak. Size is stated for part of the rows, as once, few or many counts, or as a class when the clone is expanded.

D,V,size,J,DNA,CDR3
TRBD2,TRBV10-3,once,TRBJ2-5,TGTGCCATCAGTGTTGGAGGGACTAGGCAAGAGACCCAGTACTTC,CAISVGGTRQETQYF
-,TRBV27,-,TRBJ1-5,TGTGCCAGCAGTTTATCGGGGCTTAGGACCAGCAATCAGCCCCAGCATTTT,CASSLSGLRTSNQPQHF
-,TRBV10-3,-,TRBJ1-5,TGTGCCATCAGTGAGTCATCCTATCAGCCCCAGCATTTT,CAISESSYQPQHF
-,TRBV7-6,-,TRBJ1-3,TGTGCCAGCAGGAAGAGCTCTGGAAACACCATATATTTT,CASRKSSGNTIYF
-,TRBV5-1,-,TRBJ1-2,TGCGCCAGCAGCTTGTACACTAACTATGGCTACACCTTC,CASSLYTNYGYTF
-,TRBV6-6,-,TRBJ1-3,TGTGCCAGCAGTGAGTCGGGAAACACCATATATTTT,CASSESGNTIYF
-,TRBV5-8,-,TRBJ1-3,TGTGCCAGCCGTCTCGGTGGTGGAAACACCATATATTTT,CASRLGGGNTIYF
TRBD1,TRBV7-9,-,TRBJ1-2,TGTTCCAGCAGCTTAGTGGACAGGGGGCTCTGGATGGAAGGCTACACCTTC,CSSSLVDRGLWMEGYTF
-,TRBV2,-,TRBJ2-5,TGTGCCAGCAGTGATCGGATGGGCCGTCAGACCCAGTACTTC,CASSDRMGRQTQYF
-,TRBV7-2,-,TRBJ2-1,TGTGCCAGCAGCTGGACTGTTATGAGAAAAGGGGGGCAGTTCTTC,CASSWTVMRKGGQFF
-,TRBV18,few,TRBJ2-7,TGTGCCAGCTCACCTTCCTTGGGGGGGCGTTACGAGCAGTACTTC,CASSPSLGGRYEQYF
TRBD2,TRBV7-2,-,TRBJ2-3,TGTGCCAGCAGCTTAGGATTTTTAGCGGGGGGAAAAATCGATACGCAGTATTTT,CASSLGFLAGGKIDTQYF
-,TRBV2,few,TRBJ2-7,TGTGCCAGCGAACAGGGAAGGAGCTCCTACGAGCAGTACTTC,CASEQGRSSYEQYF
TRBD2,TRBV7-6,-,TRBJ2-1,TGTGCCAGCAGCTCGACTAGCGGGAGAGCCAATGAGCAGTTCTTC,CASSSTSGRANEQFF
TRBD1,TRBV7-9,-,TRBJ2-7,TGTGCCAGCAGCAGCAGGGGGCGGCTATCCTTCGAGCAGTACTTC,CASSSRGRLSFEQYF
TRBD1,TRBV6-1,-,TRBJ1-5,TGTGCCAGCAGTCCAGGGACAGGGAATCAGCCCCAGCATTTT,CASSPGTGNQPQHF
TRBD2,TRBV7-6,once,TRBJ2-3,TGTGCCAGCAGCTCGCCGCTCCAGCGGGGGGCTTCAGATACGCAGTATTTT,CASSSPLQRGASDTQYF
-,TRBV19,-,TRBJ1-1,TGTGCCAGTAGTGGACAAGTGAACACTGAAGCTTTCTTT,CASSGQVNTEAFF
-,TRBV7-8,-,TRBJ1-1,TGTGCCAGCAGCTTAGCGCGAGGGAATTGGAATACTGAAGCTTTCTTT,CASSLARGNWNTEAFF
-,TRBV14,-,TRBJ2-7,TGTGCCAGCAGCCAAGATCGGGCGGGGGAGCAGTACTTC,CASSQDRAGEQYF
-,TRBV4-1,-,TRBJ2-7,TGCGCCAGCAGCCAAGGCCAGGGAGGCAGGCCGAGCTCCTACGAGCAGTACTTC,CASSQGQGGRPSSYEQYF
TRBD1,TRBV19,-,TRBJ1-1,TGTGCCGTGGACAGGGGAACCTCGAACACTGAAGCTTTCTTT,CAVDRGTSNTEAFF
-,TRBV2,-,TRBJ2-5,TGTGCCAGCAGGGCAGAAGAGACCCAGTACTTC,CASRAEETQYF
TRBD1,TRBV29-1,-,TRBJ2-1,TGCAGCGTGACACAGGGGTTCGACGAGCAGTTCTTC,CSVTQGFDEQFF
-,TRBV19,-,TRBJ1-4,TGTGCCAGCCGTGGGAGGGGAGGAACTAATGAAAAACTGTTTTTT,CASRGRGGTNEKLFF
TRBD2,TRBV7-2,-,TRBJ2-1,TGTGCCAGCAGCCCTGAGGGACTAGCGGGGGGCCATCACAATGAGCAGTTCTTC,CASSPEGLAGGHHNEQFF
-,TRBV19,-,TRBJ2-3,TGTGCCAGTAGTATGGGCGGGGACACAGATACGCAGTATTTT,CASSMGGDTDTQYF
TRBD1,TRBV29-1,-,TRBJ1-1,TGCAGCGTTCAGCGAAAATCTGGGACAGTGGTAAACACTGAAGCTTTCTTT,CSVQRKSGTVVNTEAFF
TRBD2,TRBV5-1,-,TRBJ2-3,TGCGCCAGCAGCCAACTAGCGGACCTAGATACGCAGTATTTT,CASSQLADLDTQYF
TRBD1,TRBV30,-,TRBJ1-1,TGTGCCTGGTATGGACAGGGGAACACTGAAGCTTTCTTT,CAWYGQGNTEAFF
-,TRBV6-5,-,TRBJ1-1,TGTGCCAGCAGTATTAATCAGGGAGGAACTGAAGCTTTCTTT,CASSINQGGTEAFF
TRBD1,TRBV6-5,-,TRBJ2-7,TGTGCCAGCAGGCGAGAGGGGGCACAGTACTTC,CASRREGAQYF
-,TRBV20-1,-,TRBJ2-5,TGCAGTGCTAGGTCGGAGACCCAGTACTTC,CSARSETQYF
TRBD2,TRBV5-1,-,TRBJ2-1,TGCGCCAGCAGCAGGACTAGCGGGGGGACCGCCTACAATGAGCAGTTCTTC,CASSRTSGGTAYNEQFF
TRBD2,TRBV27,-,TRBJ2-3,TGTGCCAGCAGCTACCCAGGACTAGCGGGGGGGACAGATACGCAGTATTTT,CASSYPGLAGGTDTQYF
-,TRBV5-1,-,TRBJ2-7,TGCGCCAGCAGCTTGGGGCCAGGGTCGGACTACGAGCAGTACTTC,CASSLGPGSDYEQYF
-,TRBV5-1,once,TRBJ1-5,TGCGCCAGCAGCCTCGGGGGTAATAGCAATCAGCCCCAGCATTTT,CASSLGGNSNQPQHF
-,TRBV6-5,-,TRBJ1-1,TGTGCCAGCAGTGAAAAGGGTGAGAACAGGGCTTTCTTT,CASSEKGENRAFF
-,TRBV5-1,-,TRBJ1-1,TGCGCCAGCGGGGGACTGGGAGACACTGAAGCTTTCTTT,CASGGLGDTEAFF
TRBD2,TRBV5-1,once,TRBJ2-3,TGCGCCAGCAGCTTCAGCGGGAGCAGGGTCGCAGATACGCAGTATTTT,CASSFSGSRVADTQYF
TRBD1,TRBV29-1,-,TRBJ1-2,TGCAGCGCGACGGACAGGGGTCCTTCTGGCTACACCTTC,CSATDRGPSGYTF
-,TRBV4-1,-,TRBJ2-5,TGCGCCAGCAGCCAACTGGAGAGCGGCCCCTGGGGGGAGCAGTACTTC,CASSQLESGPWGEQYF
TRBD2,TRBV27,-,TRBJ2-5,TGTGCCAGCAGTATCCTAGCGGGGGGAGAAGAGACCCAGTACTTC,CASSILAGGEETQYF
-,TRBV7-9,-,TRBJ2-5,TGTGCCAGCAGCTCCCGGACCGGGGTTAAGACCCAGTACTTC,CASSSRTGVKTQYF
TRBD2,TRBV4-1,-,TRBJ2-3,TGCGCCAGCAGCCTCCGAGAGGGAGGGGAAAATACGCAGTATTTT,CASSLREGGENTQYF
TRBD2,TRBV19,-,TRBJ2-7,TGTGCCTTCGGAGGGAGGGTAGAGTACGAGCAGTACTTC,CAFGGRVEYEQYF
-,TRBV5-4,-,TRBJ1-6,TGTGCCAGCAGCTTCTCACGCGGGGGAGGGAATATATACTCACCCCTCCACTTT,CASSFSRGGGNIYSPLHF
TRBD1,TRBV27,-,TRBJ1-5,TGTGCCAGCAGTCAAACAGGGGGCACAAGGGGGGGGCCCCAGCATTTT,CASSQTGGTRGGPQHF
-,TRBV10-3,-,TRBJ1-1,TGTGCCATCAGTCATGGACAAGCCAGCACTGAAGCTTTCTTT,CAISHGQASTEAFF
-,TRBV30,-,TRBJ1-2,TGTGCCTGGAGTGTTCGTGTTCAGGGTGGCTACACCTTC,CAWSVRVQGGYTF
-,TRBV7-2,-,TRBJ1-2,TGTGCCAGCAGCTTAGGCGGGGGTGGAGGCTACACCTTC,CASSLGGGGGYTF
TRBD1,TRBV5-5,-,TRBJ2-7,TGTGCCAGCAGCCTTGCCGGGACAGAGATCTACGAGCAGTACTTC,CASSLAGTEIYEQYF
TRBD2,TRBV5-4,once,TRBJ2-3,TGTGCCAGCAGCTTGGCTAGCGGGACCACAGATACGCAGTATTTT,CASSLASGTTDTQYF
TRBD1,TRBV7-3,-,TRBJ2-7,TGTGCCAGCAGCTTCTCCGGGACAGGCGCTGGTGAGCAGTACTTC,CASSFSGTGAGEQYF
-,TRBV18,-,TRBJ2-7,TGTGCCAGCTCACCACAGGGGTCCTACGAGCAGTACTTC,CASSPQGSYEQYF
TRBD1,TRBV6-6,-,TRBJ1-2,TGTGCCAGCAGTTACGGGACAGTTATTACTAACTATGGCTACACCTTC,CASSYGTVITNYGYTF
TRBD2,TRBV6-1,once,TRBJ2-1,TGTGCCAGCAGTGAGGTAGCGGGGGTTTACAATGAGCAGTTCTTC,CASSEVAGVYNEQFF